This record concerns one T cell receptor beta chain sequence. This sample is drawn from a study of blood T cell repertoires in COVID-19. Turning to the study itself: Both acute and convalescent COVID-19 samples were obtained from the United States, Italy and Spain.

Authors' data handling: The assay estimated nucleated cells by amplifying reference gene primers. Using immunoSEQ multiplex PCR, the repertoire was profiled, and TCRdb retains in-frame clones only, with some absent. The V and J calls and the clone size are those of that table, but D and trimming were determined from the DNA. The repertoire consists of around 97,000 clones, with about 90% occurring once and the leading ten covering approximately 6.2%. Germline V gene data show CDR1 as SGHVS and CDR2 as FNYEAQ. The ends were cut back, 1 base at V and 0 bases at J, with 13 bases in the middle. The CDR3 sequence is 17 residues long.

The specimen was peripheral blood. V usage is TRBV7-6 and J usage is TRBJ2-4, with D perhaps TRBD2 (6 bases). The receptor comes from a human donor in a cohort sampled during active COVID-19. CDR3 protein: CASSLGSGAGAKNIQYF. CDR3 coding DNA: TGTGCCAGCAGCTTAGGTTCGGGAGCCGGAGCCAAAAACATTCAGTACTTC.